These 13 T cell receptor beta chains were sequenced from one sample in a study of beta chain features in type 1 diabetes. The sequenced template was cDNA made from the entire isolated RNA. The table came from immunoSEQ multiplex PCR; TCRdb's copy has only in-frame clones and leaves some out. Of under 90,000 clones listed, 30% to 35% are singletons. Sequenced: stem cell memory CD4+ T cells from blood. These receptors were obtained from a woman aged 18-29 years in good health.

V usage is TRBV6-5 and J usage is TRBJ1-6; D call uncertain. Germline-derived CDR1 and CDR2 are MNHEY and SVGAGI. Trimming left V 0 bases short and J 16 bases short, with 13 bases between. There are 13 residues in the CDR3. CDR3 in amino acids: CASSYSAGIPLHF. As DNA, the CDR3 is TGTGCCAGCAGTTACTCGGCGGGCATCCCTCTCCACTTT.

In this sample, this clone turned up a few times. This CDR3 reads CASSSSGSYEQYF. CDR3 DNA: TGTGCCAGCAGTAGCAGCGGCTCCTACGAGCAGTACTTC. V and J are TRBV6-1 and TRBJ2-7, with a possible D match to TRBD2 (5 bases). This CDR3 is 13 amino acids long. Germline CDR1 reads MNHNS; CDR2 reads SASEGT. Trimming stripped 5 bases from V and 0 bases from J, with 8 bases between.

The chain carries TRBV2 and TRBJ1-1; D is perhaps TRBD1 (5 bases). The germline V and J ends were trimmed by 6 bases and 4 bases, with 15 bases remaining between them. Germline CDR1 SNHLY, CDR2 FYNNEI. The CDR3 is 14 amino acids. The CDR3 nucleotides are TGTGCCAGCAGAGTCTCTGGCGGGGGCACTGAAGCTTTCTTT. Amino acid sequence: CASRVSGGGTEAFF.

The chain links TRBV6-6 to TRBJ1-6, with a possible D match to TRBD1 (5 bases). CDR1 MNHNY and CDR2 SVGAGI come from the germline V gene (reference sequence). Trimming pared 6 bases from V and 5 bases from J, leaving 14 bases between. The CDR3 has 15 amino acids. In DNA, the CDR3 is TGTGCCAGCAGGGCAGGGTCGGGGGATAATTCACCCCTCCACTTT. It specifies CASRAGSGDNSPLHF.

Only a few counts were recorded for this clone. The chain is built from TRBV7-8 and TRBJ2-7, with D possibly TRBD1 on 5 matching bases. Germline CDR1 reads SGHVS; CDR2 reads FQNEAQ. The CDR3 loop spans 15 amino acids. The germline V and J ends were trimmed by 7 bases and 4 bases, with 20 bases remaining between them. The CDR3 loop is CASTPTWGVGYEQYF. DNA for the CDR3: TGTGCCAGCACCCCCACGTGGGGCGTGGGGTACGAGCAGTACTTC.

Only a few counts were recorded for this clone. V and J are TRBV7-6 and TRBJ2-2; D gene unclear. The CDR3 spans 13 residues. V gave up 6 bases and J gave up 5 bases, with 10 bases separating them. CDR1 and CDR2 from the germline V gene are SGHVS and FNYEAQ. The CDR3 DNA sequence: TGTGCCAGCAGTCACCCGGGTACCGGGGAGCTGTTTTTT. Translation gives CASSHPGTGELFF.

This clone was recorded a few times. The J gene is TRBJ2-7, the V gene TRBV6-5; the D is unclear. V dropped 0 bases and J dropped 6 bases, with 9 bases sitting between them. This CDR3 region has 13 residues. CDR1 MNHEY and CDR2 SVGAGI come from the germline V gene. CDR3 sequence reads: CASSYSKEAEQYF. The CDR3 bases are TGTGCCAGCAGTTACTCGAAAGAGGCCGAGCAGTACTTC.

The V and J genes are TRBV6-6 and TRBJ1-6, with D perhaps TRBD1 (6 bases). Germline CDR1 MNHNY, CDR2 SVGAGI (reference sequence). The length of the CDR3 is 13 residues. Trimming took 7 bases from V and 5 from J, leaving 9 bases between them. The CDR3 DNA reads as TGTGCCAGCAAGGGACAAAATAATTCACCCCTCCACTTT. It specifies CASKGQNNSPLHF.

The chain is built from TRBV6-6 and TRBJ2-1; TRBD1 might be the D (6 bases). From germline, CDR1 is MNHNY and CDR2 SVGAGI (reference sequence). Trimming shortened V by 6 bases and J by 5 bases, and 14 bases separated the two germline ends. The CDR3 totals 14 residues. The CDR3 DNA reads as TGTGCCAGCAGCAACCGGGACACCGACAATGAGCAGTTCTTC. It is translated as CASSNRDTDNEQFF.

The J gene is TRBJ2-7, the V gene TRBV4-1; D not resolved. Trimming left V 2 bases short and J 4 bases short, with 12 bases between. The CDR3 runs to 14 residues. Germline loops: CDR1 MGHRA, CDR2 YSYEKL. Written as DNA, the CDR3 is TGCGCCAGCAGCCAATGGTTCGAGAGTTACGAGCAGTACTTC. Translating gives CASSQWFESYEQYF.

The chain joins TRBV14 to TRBJ1-1; no clear D. V dropped 4 bases and J dropped 4 bases, with 13 bases sitting between them. CDR3 length: 14 residues. CDR1 is SGHDN, CDR2 FVKESK, per germline. CDR3 sequence reads: CASSLTSTSTEAFF. In nucleotides, the CDR3 is TGTGCCAGCAGCCTTACGTCGACATCCACTGAAGCTTTCTTT.

The sample holds one count of this clone. As DNA, the CDR3 is TGTGCCAGCAGTTACTCGGCGCAGACAAATCAGCCCCAGCATTTT. Its translation: CASSYSAQTNQPQHF. The chain employs TRBV6-5 and TRBJ1-5; D not resolved. Germline CDR1 and CDR2: MNHEY and SVGAGI. The CDR3 has 15 amino acids. Trimming removed 0 bases from V and 4 bases from J, with 10 bases in between.

This clone was recorded a few times. J is TRBJ2-7 and V is TRBV7-2, with 12 bases fitting TRBD2. The V and J ends lost 5 bases and 5 bases, in that order; junction bases with no gene match: 13. CDR1 and CDR2 from the germline V gene are SGHTA and FQGNSA. The CDR3 covers 17 residues. The CDR3, as DNA: TGTGCCAGCAGCCCAACTAGCGGGGGGATCGGCAGCCACGAGCAGTACTTC. The encoded protein is CASSPTSGGIGSHEQYF. The variable domain in full, completed from reference TRBV7-2 and TRBJ2-7, reads GAGVSQSPSNKVTEKGKDVELRCDPISGHTALYWYRQSLGQGLEFLIYFQGNSAPDKSGLPSDRFSAERTGGSVSTLTIQRTQQEDSAVYLCASSPTSGGIGSHEQYFGPGTRLTVT.